Listed below are T cell receptor beta chains from one sample, sequenced in a study of blood T cell repertoires in COVID-19. The assay was immunoSEQ multiplex PCR, and TCRdb's table has in-frame clones only and misses some. Of about 190,000 clones detected, approximately 84% appear once; the ten largest clones hold 4% to 6%. Sequencing input: peripheral blood. The origin of the receptors is a woman aged 70-85 years with active or convalescent COVID-19. The conserved cysteine and the conserved F or W are not part of the CDR3 here. Expanded clones are given a class, and other clones once, few, many or no size at all.

v_call	clone_size	j_call	cdr3_aa
TRBV11-2	.	TRBJ2-1	ASSTFRDRANDEQF
TRBV7-6	once	TRBJ1-1	ASSLYRQGGEAF
TRBV2	.	TRBJ2-5	ASSVTSETQY
TRBV2	.	TRBJ1-6	ASSVGDRGRFYNSPLH
TRBV2	.	TRBJ2-7	ASSVPDRVDYEQY
TRBV18	.	TRBJ1-6	ASSPRDTTSPLH
TRBV9	.	TRBJ2-5	ASSPLAGRETQY
TRBV7-3	.	TRBJ2-7	ASSLDREDEQY
TRBV6-5	.	TRBJ1-1	ASRNYGGMNTEAF
TRBV19	.	TRBJ1-5	ASSSTVNQPQH
TRBV19	.	TRBJ2-7	ASSITGRGLAGASYEQY
TRBV3-1/TRBV3-2	.	TRBJ2-2	ASSQRRLAGVDGELF
TRBV7-9	.	TRBJ2-4	ASSRENPTNAIQY
TRBV19	many	TRBJ2-1	ASRGLAVGEQF
TRBV2	.	TRBJ2-1	ASSGVLANEQF
TRBV15	.	TRBJ1-2	ATSSRRELSNYGYT
TRBV2	.	TRBJ2-7	ASRRGRPLSYEQY
TRBV10-2	.	TRBJ2-2	ASSDLLAGNTGELF
TRBV27	.	TRBJ2-2	ASSSLSGSRGGTGELF
TRBV19	.	TRBJ2-4	ASSKPGSTSIAKNIQY
TRBV18	.	TRBJ1-1	ASSPQLDSEAF
TRBV6-5	.	TRBJ2-1	ASSYSSSGRFYEQF
TRBV5-1	few	TRBJ1-1	ASSLGGQALLTEAF
TRBV6-5	.	TRBJ1-2	ASSYSVTVQNGYT
TRBV7-8	.	TRBJ1-1	ASSSRRTGGTEAF
TRBV11-3	.	TRBJ2-1	ASSLAGQNRNEQF